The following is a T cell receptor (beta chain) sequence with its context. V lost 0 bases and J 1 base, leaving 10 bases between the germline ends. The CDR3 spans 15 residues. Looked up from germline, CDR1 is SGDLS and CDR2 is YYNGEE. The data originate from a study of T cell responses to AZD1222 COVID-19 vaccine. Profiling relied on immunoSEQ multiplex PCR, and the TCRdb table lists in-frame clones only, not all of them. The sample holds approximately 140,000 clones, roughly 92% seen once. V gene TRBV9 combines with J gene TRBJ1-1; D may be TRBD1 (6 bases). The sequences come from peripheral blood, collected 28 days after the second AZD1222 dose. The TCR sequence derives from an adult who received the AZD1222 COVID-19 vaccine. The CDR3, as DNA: TGTGCCAGCAGCGTAGGGAACAGGGCGAACACTGAAGCTTTCTTT. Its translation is CASSVGNRANTEAFF.